The 9 T cell receptor beta chains presented below share a single source sample, sequenced in a study of cytomegalovirus exposure and HLA in healthy donors. Primers included in the PCR were 60 Vbeta and 13 Jbeta primers. Assay: immunoSEQ multiplex PCR; the TCRdb copy retains only in-frame clones and omits some. The repertoire includes around 120,000 clones, about four fifths of them detected once, and about 1.8% sits in the top ten. Source material: PBMCs. All receptors derive from a man younger than 30 in good health and CMV-seronegative.

The chain links TRBV6-5 to TRBJ2-7, with a tentative D call TRBD1 (7 bases). The CDR3 consists of 15 residues. V was clipped by 0 bases and J by 0 bases, with 9 bases between them. CDR1 MNHEY and CDR2 SVGAGI come from the germline V gene. In nucleotides, the CDR3 is TGTGCCAGCAGTTACTCGCGGGACAGCTCCTACGAGCAGTACTTC. Its translation: CASSYSRDSSYEQYF.

This chain links TRBV19 with TRBJ2-1; the match to TRBD2 covers 11 bases. The CDR3 is made up of 16 amino acids. Trimming at V came to 7 bases and at J to 5 bases, leaving 10 bases not matched to a gene. The germline V gene encodes CDR1 LNHDA and CDR2 SQIVND (reference sequence). The CDR3 sequence is CASMEVAGGTNNEQFF. In DNA, the CDR3 is TGTGCCAGTATGGAGGTAGCGGGGGGGACAAACAATGAGCAGTTCTTC.

J is TRBJ2-2 and V is TRBV5-1, with 8 bases identical to TRBD1. V trimming: 2 bases; J trimming: 5 bases; junction bases outside the gene matches: 5. CDR3 size: 15 residues. Per the germline V gene, CDR1 is SGHRS and CDR2 is YFSETQ. The CDR3 reads CASSFETGGTGELFF. The CDR3 nucleotides read TGCGCCAGCAGCTTCGAAACAGGGGGAACCGGGGAGCTGTTTTTT.

The chain recombines TRBV27 with TRBJ2-1; D remains ambiguous. Trimming left V 0 bases short and J 1 base short, with 13 bases between. From germline, CDR1 is MNHEY and CDR2 SMNVEV (reference sequence). The CDR3 consists of 17 residues. The CDR3 DNA reads TGTGCCAGCAGTTTATCCCACCCAACGCAGTCCTACAATGAGCAGTTCTTC. This gives the protein CASSLSHPTQSYNEQFF.

This chain connects TRBV29-1 to TRBJ2-7; possible D gene TRBD1, 6 bases. Germline V lookup: CDR1 SQVTM, CDR2 ANQGSEA. Trimming removed 8 bases at V and 0 bases at J, with 11 bases between. The CDR3 has 12 residues. CDR3 region: CSIRQDSYEQYF. The CDR3 DNA reads TGCAGCATCAGACAGGACTCCTACGAGCAGTACTTC.

V and J are TRBV19 and TRBJ1-5; no definite D call. V gave up 7 bases and J gave up 3 bases, with 10 bases separating them. Germline V gene lookup returns CDR1 LNHDA and CDR2 SQIVND (reference sequence). This CDR3 is built from 13 residues. The CDR3 region has the DNA TGTGCCAGTACCCAGACTGTCAATCAGCCCCAGCATTTT. As protein: CASTQTVNQPQHF. The variable domain in full, completed from reference TRBV19 and TRBJ1-5, reads DGGITQSPKYLFRKEGQNVTLSCEQNLNHDAMYWYRQDPGQGLRLIYYSQIVNDFQKGDIAEGYSVSREKKESFPLTVTSAQKNPTAFYLCASTQTVNQPQHFGDGTRLSIL.

The chain couples TRBV9 to TRBJ1-6; D remains ambiguous. Germline V gives CDR1 SGDLS, CDR2 YYNGEE. V lost 4 bases and J lost 0, with 17 bases in between. This CDR3 is built from 18 residues. This CDR3 is CASSLSAEPSSYNSPLHF. The CDR3 nucleotides read TGTGCCAGCAGCTTATCCGCGGAGCCGAGCTCCTATAATTCACCCCTCCACTTT.

The genes are TRBV5-8 and TRBJ1-5; no clear D. V was clipped by 1 base and J by 1 base, with 9 bases between them. CDR1 and CDR2 (germline): SGHTS, YDEGEE. The CDR3 has 15 amino acids. Written as DNA, the CDR3 is TGTGCCAGCAGCTTGTTCGGCGGGAGCAATCAGCCCCAGCATTTT. Protein: CASSLFGGSNQPQHF.

This clone was observed a single time. The V call is TRBV9, the J call TRBJ2-3; 10 bases are a match to TRBD2. CDR1 SGDLS and CDR2 YYNGEE come from the germline V gene. The CDR3 loop spans 17 amino acids. Germline trimming cut 0 bases from V and 2 bases from J; bases unmatched to any gene: 6. CDR3 nucleotide sequence: TGTGCCAGCAGCGTAGCCCCCCTAGCGGGGGACACAGATACGCAGTATTTT. It is translated as CASSVAPLAGDTDTQYF. The full variable domain, with the rest looked up from reference TRBV9 and TRBJ2-3, is DSGVTQTPKHLITATGQRVTLRCSPRSGDLSVYWYQQSLDQGLQFLIQYYNGEERAKGNILERFSAQQFPDLHSELNLSSLELGDSALYFCASSVAPLAGDTDTQYFGPGTRLTVL.